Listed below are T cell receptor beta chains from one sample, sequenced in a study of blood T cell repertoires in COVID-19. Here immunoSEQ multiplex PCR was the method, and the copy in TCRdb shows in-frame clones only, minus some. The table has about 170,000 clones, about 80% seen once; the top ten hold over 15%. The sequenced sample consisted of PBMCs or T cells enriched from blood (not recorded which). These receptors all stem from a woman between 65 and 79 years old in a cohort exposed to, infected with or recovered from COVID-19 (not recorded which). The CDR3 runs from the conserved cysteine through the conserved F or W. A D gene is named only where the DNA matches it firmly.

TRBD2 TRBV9 CASSLLGREGRYEQYF
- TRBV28 CASSFRVYNSPLHF
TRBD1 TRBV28 CASRTQGAAAQYF
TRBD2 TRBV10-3 CAITPGLAGGSWEQYF
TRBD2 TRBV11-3 CASGTSGITDTQYF
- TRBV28 CASSPHRDRRSGLFF
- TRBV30 CAWSVPPTRYRTYEQYF
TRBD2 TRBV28 CASTNSGRGETQYF
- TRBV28 CASSSLSAAFF
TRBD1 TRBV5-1 CASSSGQAPRREQFF
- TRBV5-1 CASSLDGGPLTYEQYF
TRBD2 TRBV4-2 CASSQVGGSETQYF
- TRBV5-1 CASSLGSVEAFF
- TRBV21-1 CASSNQPGLAYGYEQYF
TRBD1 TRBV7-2 CASSLARGLIGYGYTF
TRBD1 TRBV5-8 CASSPLDRVGNEQFF
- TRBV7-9 CASSFAQDQPQHF
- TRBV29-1 CSAGGTNSYEQYF
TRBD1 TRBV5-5 CASSLPPGQLNQPQHF
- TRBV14 CASSQALEGNTQYF
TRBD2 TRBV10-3 CAISGGLAGIYEQYF
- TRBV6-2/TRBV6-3 CASSFGSSYNEQFF
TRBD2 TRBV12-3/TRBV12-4 CASRGTSAGEQYF
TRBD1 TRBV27 CASSMDRVSGYTF
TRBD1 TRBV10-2 CASSDLFGQGGRTEAFF
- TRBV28 CASSLGQQYGYTF
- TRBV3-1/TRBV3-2 CASNRGGRDTQYF
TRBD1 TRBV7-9 CASSFDQQGVDF
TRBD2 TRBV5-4 CASRPSGRKADTQYF
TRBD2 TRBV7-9 CASSRGLAGVLQETQYF
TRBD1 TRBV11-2 CASSRTGFTEAFF
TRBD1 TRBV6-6 CASSPWTGGSFGNEQFF
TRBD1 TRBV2 CASLPLTGAGEQYF
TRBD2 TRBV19 CASSRLAGSYEQYF
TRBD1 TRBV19 CASSVTTGERYNEQFF
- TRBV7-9 CASSLVADTQYF
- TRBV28 CASSLTHIITGYTF
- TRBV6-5 CASSYLGQNTEAFF
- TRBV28 CASSPGQGRGTDTQYF
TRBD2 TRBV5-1 CASSLGTSGYNEQFF
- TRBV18 CASSPPEGYDTEAFF
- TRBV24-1 CATSDPGSNQPQHF
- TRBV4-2 CASSQDFGQVINYGYTF
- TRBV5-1 CASSQDFSPGDEQFF
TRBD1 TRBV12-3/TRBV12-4 CASSSGQGQHF
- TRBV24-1 CATSDPRGGGTNSYNEQFF
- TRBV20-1 CSASPLGQQETQYF
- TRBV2 CASNYRERFF
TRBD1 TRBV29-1 CSVRQGAKFVYNEQFF
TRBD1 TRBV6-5 CASREGQGDTGELFF
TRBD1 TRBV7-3 CASSLTWTGDGYTF
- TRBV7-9 CASSLSGTLHF
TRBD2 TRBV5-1 CASTVAGGLYNEQFF
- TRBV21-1 CASSPRTGLGYTF
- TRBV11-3 CASSLGDYGYTF
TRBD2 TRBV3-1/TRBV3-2 CASSYRRTSGSGTQYF
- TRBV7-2 CASSLPSPLTDTQYF